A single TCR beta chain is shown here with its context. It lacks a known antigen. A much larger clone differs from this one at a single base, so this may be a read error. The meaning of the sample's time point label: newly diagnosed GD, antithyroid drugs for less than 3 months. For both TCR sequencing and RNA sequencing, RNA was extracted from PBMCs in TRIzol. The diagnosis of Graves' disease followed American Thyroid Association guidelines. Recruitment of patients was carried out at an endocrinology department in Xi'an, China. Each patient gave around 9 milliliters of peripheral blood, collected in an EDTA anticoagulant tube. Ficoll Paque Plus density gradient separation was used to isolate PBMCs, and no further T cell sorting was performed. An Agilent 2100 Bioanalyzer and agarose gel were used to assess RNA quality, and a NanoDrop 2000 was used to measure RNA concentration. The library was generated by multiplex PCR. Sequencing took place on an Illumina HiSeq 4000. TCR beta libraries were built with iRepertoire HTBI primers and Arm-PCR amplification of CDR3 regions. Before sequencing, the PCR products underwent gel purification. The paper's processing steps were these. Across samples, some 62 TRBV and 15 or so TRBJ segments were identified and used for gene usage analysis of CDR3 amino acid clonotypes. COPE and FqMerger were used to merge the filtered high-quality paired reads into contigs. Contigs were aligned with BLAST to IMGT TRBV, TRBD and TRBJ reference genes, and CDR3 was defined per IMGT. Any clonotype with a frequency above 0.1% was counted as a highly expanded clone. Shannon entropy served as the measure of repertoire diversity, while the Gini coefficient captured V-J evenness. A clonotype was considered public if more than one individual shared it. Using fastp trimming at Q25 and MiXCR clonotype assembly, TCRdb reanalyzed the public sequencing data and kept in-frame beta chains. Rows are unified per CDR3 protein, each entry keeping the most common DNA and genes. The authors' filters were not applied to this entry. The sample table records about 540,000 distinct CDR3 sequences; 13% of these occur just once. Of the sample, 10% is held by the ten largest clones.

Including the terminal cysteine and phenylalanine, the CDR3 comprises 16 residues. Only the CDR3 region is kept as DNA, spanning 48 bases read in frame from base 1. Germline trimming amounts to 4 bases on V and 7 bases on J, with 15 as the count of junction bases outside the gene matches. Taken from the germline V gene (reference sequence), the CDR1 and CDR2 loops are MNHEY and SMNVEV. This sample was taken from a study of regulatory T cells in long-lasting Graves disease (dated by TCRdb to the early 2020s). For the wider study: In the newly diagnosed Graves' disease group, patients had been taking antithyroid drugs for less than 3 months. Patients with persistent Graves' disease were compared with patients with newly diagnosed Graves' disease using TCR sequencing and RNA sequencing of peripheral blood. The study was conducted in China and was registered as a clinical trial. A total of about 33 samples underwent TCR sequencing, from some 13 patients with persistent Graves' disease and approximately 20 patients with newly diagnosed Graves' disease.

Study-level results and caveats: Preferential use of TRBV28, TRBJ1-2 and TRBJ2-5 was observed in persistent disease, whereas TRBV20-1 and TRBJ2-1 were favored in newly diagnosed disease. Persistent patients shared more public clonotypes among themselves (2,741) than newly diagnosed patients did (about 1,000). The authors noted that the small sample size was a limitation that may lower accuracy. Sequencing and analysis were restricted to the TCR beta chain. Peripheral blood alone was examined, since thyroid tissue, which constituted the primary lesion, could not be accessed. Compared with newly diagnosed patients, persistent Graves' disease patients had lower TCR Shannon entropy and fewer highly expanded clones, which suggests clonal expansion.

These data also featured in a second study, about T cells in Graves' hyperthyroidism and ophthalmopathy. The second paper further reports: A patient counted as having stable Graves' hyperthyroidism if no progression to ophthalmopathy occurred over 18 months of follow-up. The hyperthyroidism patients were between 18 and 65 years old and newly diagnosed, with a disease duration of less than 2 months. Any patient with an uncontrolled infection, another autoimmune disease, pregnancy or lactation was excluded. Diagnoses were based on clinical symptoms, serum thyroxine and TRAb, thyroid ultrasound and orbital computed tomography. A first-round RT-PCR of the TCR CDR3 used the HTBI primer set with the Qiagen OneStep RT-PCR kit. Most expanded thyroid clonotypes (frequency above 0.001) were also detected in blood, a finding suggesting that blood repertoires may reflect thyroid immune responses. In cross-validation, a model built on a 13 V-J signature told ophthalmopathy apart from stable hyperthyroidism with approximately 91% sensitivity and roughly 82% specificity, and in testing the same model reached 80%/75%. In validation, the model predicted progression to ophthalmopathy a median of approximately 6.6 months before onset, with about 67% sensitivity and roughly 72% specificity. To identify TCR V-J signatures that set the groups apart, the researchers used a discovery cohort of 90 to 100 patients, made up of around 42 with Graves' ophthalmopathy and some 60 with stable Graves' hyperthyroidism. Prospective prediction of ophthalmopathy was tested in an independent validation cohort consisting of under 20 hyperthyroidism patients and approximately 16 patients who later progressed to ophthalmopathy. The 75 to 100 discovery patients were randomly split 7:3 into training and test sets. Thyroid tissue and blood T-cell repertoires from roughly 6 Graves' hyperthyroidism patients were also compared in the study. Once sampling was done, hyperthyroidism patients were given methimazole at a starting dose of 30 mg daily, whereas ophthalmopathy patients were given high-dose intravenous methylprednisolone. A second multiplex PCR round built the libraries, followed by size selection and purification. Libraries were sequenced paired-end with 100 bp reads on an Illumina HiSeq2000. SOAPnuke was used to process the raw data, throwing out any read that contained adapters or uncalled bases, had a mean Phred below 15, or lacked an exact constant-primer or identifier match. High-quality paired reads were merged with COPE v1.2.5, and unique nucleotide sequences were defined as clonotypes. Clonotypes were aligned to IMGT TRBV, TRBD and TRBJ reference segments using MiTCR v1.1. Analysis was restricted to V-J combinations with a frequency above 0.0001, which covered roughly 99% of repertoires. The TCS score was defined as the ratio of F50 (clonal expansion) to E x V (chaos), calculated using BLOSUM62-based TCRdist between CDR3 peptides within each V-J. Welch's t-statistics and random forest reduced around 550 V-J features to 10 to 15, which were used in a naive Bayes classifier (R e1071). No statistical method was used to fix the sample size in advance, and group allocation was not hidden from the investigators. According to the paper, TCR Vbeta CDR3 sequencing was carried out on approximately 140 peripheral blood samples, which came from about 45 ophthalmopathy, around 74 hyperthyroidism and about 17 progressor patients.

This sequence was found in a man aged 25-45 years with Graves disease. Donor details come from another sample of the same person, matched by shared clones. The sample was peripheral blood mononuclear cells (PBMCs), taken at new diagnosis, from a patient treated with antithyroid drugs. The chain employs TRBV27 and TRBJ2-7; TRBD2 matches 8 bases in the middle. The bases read TGTGCCAGCAGTTGGACTAGCAGGACTCCCCTCGGGGAGCAGTACTTC. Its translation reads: CASSWTSRTPLGEQYF.